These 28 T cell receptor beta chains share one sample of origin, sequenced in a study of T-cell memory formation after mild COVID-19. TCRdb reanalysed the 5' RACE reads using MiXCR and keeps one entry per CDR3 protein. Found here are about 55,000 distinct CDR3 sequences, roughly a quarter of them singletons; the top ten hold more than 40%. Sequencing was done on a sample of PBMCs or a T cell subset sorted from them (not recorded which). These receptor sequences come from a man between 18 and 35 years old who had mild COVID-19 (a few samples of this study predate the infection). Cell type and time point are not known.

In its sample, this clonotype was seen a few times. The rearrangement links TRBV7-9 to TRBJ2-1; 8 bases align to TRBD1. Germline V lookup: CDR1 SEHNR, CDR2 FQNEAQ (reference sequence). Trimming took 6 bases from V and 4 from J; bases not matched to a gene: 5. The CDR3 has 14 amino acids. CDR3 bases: TGTGCCAGCAGGGGGACAGGAGAGTACAATGAGCAGTTCTTC. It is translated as CASRGTGEYNEQFF. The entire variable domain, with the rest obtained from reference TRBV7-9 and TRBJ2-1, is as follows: DTGVSQNPRHKITKRGQNVTFRCDPISEHNRLYWYRQTLGQGPEFLTYFQNEAQLEKSRLLSDRFSAERPKGSFSTLEIQRTEQGDSAMYLCASRGTGEYNEQFFGPGTRLTVL.

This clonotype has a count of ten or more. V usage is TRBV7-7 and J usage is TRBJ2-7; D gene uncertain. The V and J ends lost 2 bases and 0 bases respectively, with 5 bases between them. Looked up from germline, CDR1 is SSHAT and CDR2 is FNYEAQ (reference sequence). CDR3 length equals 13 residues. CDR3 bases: TGTGCCAGCAGCTTATCGAGCTCCTACGAGCAGTACTTC. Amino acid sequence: CASSLSSSYEQYF.

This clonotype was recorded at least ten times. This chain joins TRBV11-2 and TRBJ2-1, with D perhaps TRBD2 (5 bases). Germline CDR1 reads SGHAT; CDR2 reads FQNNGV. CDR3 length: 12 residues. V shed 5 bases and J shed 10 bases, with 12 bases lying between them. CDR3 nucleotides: TGTGCCAGCAGCGTTTTACAGCGGGAGCAGTTCTTC. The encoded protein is CASSVLQREQFF.

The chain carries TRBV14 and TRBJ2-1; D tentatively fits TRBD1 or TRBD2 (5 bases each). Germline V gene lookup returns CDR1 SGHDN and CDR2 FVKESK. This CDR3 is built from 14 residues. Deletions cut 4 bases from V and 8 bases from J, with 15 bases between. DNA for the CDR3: TGTGCCAGCAGCCTGGGCCCAGGGAGACATGAGCAGTTCTTC. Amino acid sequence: CASSLGPGRHEQFF. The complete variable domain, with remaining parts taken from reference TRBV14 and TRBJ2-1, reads EAGVTQFPSHSVIEKGQTVTLRCDPISGHDNLYWYRRVMGKEIKFLLHFVKESKQDESGMPNNRFLAERTGGTYSTLKVQPAELEDSGVYFCASSLGPGRHEQFFGPGTRLTVL.

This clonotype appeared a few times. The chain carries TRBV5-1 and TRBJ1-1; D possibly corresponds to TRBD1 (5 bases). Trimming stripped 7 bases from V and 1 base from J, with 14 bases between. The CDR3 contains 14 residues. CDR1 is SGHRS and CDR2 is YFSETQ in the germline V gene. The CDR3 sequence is CASSGTRGNTEAFF. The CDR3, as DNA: TGCGCCAGCTCAGGGACCCGAGGGAACACTGAAGCTTTCTTT.

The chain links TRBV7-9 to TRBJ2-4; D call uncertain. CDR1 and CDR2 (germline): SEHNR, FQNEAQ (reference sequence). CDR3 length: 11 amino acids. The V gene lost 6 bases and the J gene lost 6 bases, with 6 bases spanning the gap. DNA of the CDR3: TGTGCCAGCAGTTCGGGAAACATTCAGTACTTC. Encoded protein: CASSSGNIQYF.

In DNA, the CDR3 is TGCAGCACCGTGGACAGGGACCACACTGAAGCTTTCTTT. This translates into CSTVDRDHTEAFF. This chain links TRBV29-1 with TRBJ1-1; TRBD1 aligns across 8 bases. The junction had 8 bases not matched to a gene; V was cut back by 8 bases and J by 3 bases. This CDR3 comprises 13 residues. Germline V gives CDR1 SQVTM, CDR2 ANQGSEA.

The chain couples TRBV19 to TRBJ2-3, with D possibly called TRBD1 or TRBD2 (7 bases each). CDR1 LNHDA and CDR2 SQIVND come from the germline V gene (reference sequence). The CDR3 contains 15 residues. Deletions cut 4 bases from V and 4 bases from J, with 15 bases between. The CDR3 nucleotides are TGTGCCAGTAGTACCTACAGGGGAGGGCCAGATACGCAGTATTTT. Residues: CASSTYRGGPDTQYF.

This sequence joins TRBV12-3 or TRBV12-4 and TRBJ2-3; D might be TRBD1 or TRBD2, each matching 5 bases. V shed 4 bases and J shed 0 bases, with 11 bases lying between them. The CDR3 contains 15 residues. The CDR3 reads CASSSRGPSTDTQYF. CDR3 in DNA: TGTGCCAGCAGTTCCCGGGGCCCTAGCACAGATACGCAGTATTTT.

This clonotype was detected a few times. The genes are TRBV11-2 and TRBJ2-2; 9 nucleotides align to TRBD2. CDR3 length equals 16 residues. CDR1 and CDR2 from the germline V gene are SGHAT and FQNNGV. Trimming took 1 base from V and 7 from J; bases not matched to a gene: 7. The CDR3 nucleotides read TGTGCCAGCAGCTTAGGGTTAGCGGGGGTCGACGGGGAGCTGTTTTTT. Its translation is CASSLGLAGVDGELFF.

This CDR3 is CASSLGQGAYEQFF. Here the CDR3 DNA reads TGTGCCAGCAGTTTGGGACAGGGGGCTTATGAGCAGTTCTTC. The gene calls are TRBV6-5 and TRBJ2-1, with 12 bases matching TRBD1. Germline values: CDR1 MNHEY, CDR2 SVGAGI. V was pared by 4 bases and J by 8 bases, with 3 bases of the junction left unmatched. The CDR3 is made up of 14 amino acids.

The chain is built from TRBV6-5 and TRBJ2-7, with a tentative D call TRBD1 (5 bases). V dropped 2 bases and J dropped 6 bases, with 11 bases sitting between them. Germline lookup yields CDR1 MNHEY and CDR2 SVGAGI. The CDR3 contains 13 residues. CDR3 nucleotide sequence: TGTGCCAGCAGTTACGGGGCAGGGCGCGAGCAGTACGTC. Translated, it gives CASSYGAGREQYV.

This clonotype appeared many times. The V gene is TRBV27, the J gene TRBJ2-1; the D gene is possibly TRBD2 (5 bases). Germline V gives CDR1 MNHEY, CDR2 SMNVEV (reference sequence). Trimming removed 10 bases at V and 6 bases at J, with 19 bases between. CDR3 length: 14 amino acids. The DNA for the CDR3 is TGTGCCACCGGGGTCATATCCAGTCGCAATGAGCAGTTCTTC. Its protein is CATGVISSRNEQFF.

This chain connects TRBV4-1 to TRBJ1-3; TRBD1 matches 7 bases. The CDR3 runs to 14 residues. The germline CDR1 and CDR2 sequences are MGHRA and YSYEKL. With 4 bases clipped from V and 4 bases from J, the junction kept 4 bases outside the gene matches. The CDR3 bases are TGCGCCAGCAGCCCCGAGGGGGCGGGAAACACCATATATTTT. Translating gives CASSPEGAGNTIYF.

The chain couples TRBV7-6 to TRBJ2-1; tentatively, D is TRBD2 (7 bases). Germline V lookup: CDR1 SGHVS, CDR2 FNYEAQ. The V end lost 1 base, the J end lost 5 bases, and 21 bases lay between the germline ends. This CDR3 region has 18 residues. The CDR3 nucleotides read TGTGCCAGCAGCTTAGGAGGGAGGCGGCGGGGGCCCCACAATGAGCAGTTCTTC. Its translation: CASSLGGRRRGPHNEQFF. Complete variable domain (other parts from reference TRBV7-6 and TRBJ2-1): GAGVSQSPRYKVTKRGQDVALRCDPISGHVSLYWYRQALGQGPEFLTYFNYEAQQDKSGLPNDRFSAERPEGSISTLTIQRTEQRDSAMYRCASSLGGRRRGPHNEQFFGPGTRLTVL.

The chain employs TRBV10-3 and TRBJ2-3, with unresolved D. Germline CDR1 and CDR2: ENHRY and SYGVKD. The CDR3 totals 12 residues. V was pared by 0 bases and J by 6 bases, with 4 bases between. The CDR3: CAISESEDTQYF. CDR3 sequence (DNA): TGTGCCATCAGTGAGTCCGAGGATACGCAGTATTTT.

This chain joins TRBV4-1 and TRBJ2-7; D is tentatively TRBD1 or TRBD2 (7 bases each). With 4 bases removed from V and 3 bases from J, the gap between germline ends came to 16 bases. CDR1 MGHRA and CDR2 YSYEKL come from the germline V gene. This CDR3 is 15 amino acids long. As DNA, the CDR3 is TGCGCCAGCAGCCCAGGGGGGGCCTCGGGCTACGAGCAGTACTTC. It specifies CASSPGGASGYEQYF.

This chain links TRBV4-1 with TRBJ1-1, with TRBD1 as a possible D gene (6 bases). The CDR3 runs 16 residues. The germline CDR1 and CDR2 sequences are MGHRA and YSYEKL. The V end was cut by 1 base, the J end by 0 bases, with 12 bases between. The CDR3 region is CASSQGPAGVNTEAFF. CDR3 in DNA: TGCGCCAGCAGCCAAGGTCCCGCAGGGGTGAACACTGAAGCTTTCTTT.

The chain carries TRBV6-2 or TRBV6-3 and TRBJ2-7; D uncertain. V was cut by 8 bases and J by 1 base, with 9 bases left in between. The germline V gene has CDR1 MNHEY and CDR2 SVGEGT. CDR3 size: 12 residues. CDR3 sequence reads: CASSISSYEQYF. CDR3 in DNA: TGTGCCAGCTCGATCTCGTCCTACGAGCAGTACTTC.

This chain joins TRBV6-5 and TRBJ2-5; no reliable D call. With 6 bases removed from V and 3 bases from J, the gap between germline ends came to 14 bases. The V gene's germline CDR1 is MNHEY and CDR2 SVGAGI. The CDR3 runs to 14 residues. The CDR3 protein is CASSPWMGKETQYF. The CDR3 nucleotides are TGTGCCAGCAGCCCGTGGATGGGAAAAGAGACCCAGTACTTC.

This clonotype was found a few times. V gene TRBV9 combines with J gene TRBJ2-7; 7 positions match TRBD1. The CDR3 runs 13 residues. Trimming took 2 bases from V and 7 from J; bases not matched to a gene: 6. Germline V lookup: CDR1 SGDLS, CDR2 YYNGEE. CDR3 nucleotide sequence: TGTGCCAGCAGCGTTCGACAGGGCCAAGAGCAGTACTTC. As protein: CASSVRQGQEQYF.

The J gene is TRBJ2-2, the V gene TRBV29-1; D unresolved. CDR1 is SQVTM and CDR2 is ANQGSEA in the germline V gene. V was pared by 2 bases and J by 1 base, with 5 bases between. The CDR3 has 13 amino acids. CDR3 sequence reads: CSVERKNTGELFF. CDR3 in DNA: TGCAGCGTTGAAAGAAAGAACACCGGGGAGCTGTTTTTT.

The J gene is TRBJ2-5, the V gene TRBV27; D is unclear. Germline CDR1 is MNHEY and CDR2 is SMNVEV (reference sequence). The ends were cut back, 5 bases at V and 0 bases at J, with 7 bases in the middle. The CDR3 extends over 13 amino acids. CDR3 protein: CASSTLYQETQYF. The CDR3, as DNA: TGTGCCAGCAGTACTTTATACCAAGAGACCCAGTACTTC.

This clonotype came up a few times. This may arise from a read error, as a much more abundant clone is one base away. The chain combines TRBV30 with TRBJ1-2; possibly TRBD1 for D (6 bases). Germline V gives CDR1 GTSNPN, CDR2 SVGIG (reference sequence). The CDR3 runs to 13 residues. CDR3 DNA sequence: TGTGACTGGAACGGGGGGCAATACTATGGCTACACCTTC. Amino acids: CDWNGGQYYGYTF. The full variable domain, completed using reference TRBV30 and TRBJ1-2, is SQTIHQWPATLVQPVGSPLSLECTVEGTSNPNLYWYRQAAGRGLQLLFYSVGIGQISSEVPQNLSASRPQDRQFILSSKKLLLSDSGFYLCDWNGGQYYGYTFGSGTRLTVV.

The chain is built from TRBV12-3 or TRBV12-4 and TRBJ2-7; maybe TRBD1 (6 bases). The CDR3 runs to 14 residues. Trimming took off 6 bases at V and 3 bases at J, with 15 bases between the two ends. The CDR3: CASSSTTGLYEQYF. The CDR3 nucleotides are TGTGCCAGCAGCTCCACGACAGGACTCTACGAGCAGTACTTC.

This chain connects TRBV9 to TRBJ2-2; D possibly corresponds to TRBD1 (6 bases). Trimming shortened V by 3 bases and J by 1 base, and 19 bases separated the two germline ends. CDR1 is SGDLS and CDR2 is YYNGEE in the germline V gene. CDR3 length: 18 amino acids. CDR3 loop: CASSGGHFGLQNTGELFF. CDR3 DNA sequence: TGTGCCAGCAGCGGGGGGCACTTTGGGCTTCAGAACACCGGGGAGCTGTTTTTT.

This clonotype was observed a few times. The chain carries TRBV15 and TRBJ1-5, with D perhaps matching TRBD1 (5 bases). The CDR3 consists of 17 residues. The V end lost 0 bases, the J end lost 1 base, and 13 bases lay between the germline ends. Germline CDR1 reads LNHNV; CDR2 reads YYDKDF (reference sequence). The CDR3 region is CATSRDFPGYSNQPQHF. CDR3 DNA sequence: TGTGCCACCAGCAGAGATTTCCCAGGGTACAGCAATCAGCCCCAGCATTTT.

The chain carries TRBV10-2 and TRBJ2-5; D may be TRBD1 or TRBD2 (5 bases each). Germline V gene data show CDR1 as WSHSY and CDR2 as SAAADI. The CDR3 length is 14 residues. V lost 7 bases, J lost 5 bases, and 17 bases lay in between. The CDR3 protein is CASNRGRGGETQYF. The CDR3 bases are TGCGCCAGCAATCGGGGCCGGGGTGGGGAGACCCAGTACTTC.